This T cell receptor (beta chain) appears in the sequencing data of a study of blood T cell repertoires in COVID-19. Method: immunoSEQ multiplex PCR; TCRdb's copy keeps in-frame clones and lacks some. This sample has 130,000 or so clones, with 83% found just once. This clone came up once. The CDR3 covers 15 residues. Germline V gene lookup returns CDR1 ENHRY and CDR2 SYGVKD. Trimming removed 8 bases from V and 4 bases from J, with 17 bases in between. The sample consisted of peripheral blood. This receptor was taken from a man aged 80 or over with active or convalescent COVID-19. The chain uses TRBV10-3 and TRBJ2-2; perhaps TRBD2 as D (5 bases). The CDR3 loop reads CAILRGPSGTGELFF. The CDR3 region has the DNA TGTGCCATCCTTCGAGGGCCTTCGGGCACCGGGGAGCTGTTTTTT.